The rows below give T cell receptor beta chains drawn from one sample of a study of blood T cells in healthy people across ages. TCRdb re-called the 5' RACE reads through MiXCR, storing one row per CDR3 protein. The sample contains some 690,000 distinct CDR3 sequences, around a fifth of which appear only once. What was sequenced was blood. The receptors here all came from a man aged 70 or older in good health. CDR3s include the opening cysteine and the closing phenylalanine or tryptophan. Each record gives: V gene, clone size, D gene, J gene, CDR3 DNA, CDR3 protein. D genes are given only for firm matches. The size field is filled for only some rows; it gives once, few, many or a size class.

TRBV5-1	-	TRBD1	TRBJ2-5	TGCGCCAGCAGCTTGGGGGGGACAGGGAAGGAAGAGACCCAGTACTTC	CASSLGGTGKEETQYF
TRBV5-1	few	-	TRBJ1-2	TGCGCCAGCAGCTTGGTTGGCAGCTCCTATGGCTACACCTTC	CASSLVGSSYGYTF
TRBV5-1	-	TRBD2	TRBJ2-3	TGCGCCAGCAGCAGCGGGACTTCTTTCACAGATACGCAGTATTTT	CASSSGTSFTDTQYF
TRBV12-3/TRBV12-4	-	TRBD2	TRBJ2-3	TGTGCCAGCAGTGTTAATCTAGCGGCTTGGGAGTATTTT	CASSVNLAAWEYF
TRBV14	-	-	TRBJ2-1	TGTGCCAGCAGCCAGTCAGTTACCTACAATGAGCAGTTCTTC	CASSQSVTYNEQFF
TRBV7-9	-	TRBD2	TRBJ2-3	TGTGCCAGCAGCTCTCCGGGACTAAAAGAGACCCAGTACTTT	CASSSPGLKETQYF
TRBV6-5	few	-	TRBJ2-5	TGTGCCAGCAGTTACTCGGGCTCGCCCGCCCAAGAGACCCAGTACTTC	CASSYSGSPAQETQYF
TRBV7-2	-	-	TRBJ2-7	TGTGCCAGCAGCTTAGGGGTATCCTACGAGCAGTACTTC	CASSLGVSYEQYF
TRBV28	-	-	TRBJ2-7	TGTGCCAGCAGTTTAGTCACATGGGGGGAGCAGTACTTC	CASSLVTWGEQYF
TRBV7-2	few	-	TRBJ1-4	TGTGCCAGCACACCGAGCGGCCTGAATGAAAAACTGTTTTTT	CASTPSGLNEKLFF
TRBV12-3/TRBV12-4	-	-	TRBJ2-7	TGTGCCAGCAGTGCACTGCCGGGACGGAACTACGAGCAGTACTTC	CASSALPGRNYEQYF
TRBV7-8	few	-	TRBJ1-5	TGTGCCAGCAGCTCATACAGGGCCCGCGGCAATCAGCCCCAGCATTTT	CASSSYRARGNQPQHF
TRBV30	many	-	TRBJ1-2	TGTGCCTGGAGTGTATTGCTCTATGGCTACACCTTC	CAWSVLLYGYTF
TRBV20-1	-	-	TRBJ1-2	TGCAGTGCTGGAACAGGGACCTATGGCTACACCTTC	CSAGTGTYGYTF
TRBV7-9	-	TRBD1	TRBJ1-2	TGTGCCAGCAGCATCGGGGACAGGGCCTATGGCTACACCTTC	CASSIGDRAYGYTF
TRBV3-1	few	-	TRBJ1-1	TGTGCCAGCAGGTGGAGATACACTGAAGCTTTCTTT	CASRWRYTEAFF
TRBV9	-	-	TRBJ2-4	TGTGCCAGCAGCCCCGTGGAGACACGCAACATTCAGTACTTC	CASSPVETRNIQYF
TRBV6-5	few	TRBD1	TRBJ1-2	TGTGCCAGCAGTCGGGACAGAACCAACTATGGCTACACCTTC	CASSRDRTNYGYTF
TRBV7-2	-	TRBD2	TRBJ2-1	TGTGCCAGCAGCCCGCGGGAGCACGATGAGCAGTTCTTC	CASSPREHDEQFF
TRBV24-1	-	TRBD2	TRBJ2-5	TGTGCCACCAGTGGGGGGCTAGCGGGGTACCAAGAGACCCAGTACTTC	CATSGGLAGYQETQYF